This T cell receptor (beta chain) appears in the sequencing data of a study of OX40 agonist ivuxolimab in advanced cancers. This clone was detected once. Its cognate antigen is unknown. Only in-frame clones appear in the TCRdb table, and some are missing; sequencing was by immunoSEQ multiplex PCR. The sample includes about 58,000 clones, just over 85% of them seen just once. Trimming took 4 bases from V and 11 from J, leaving 13 bases between them. The CDR3 covers 12 residues. Per germline, CDR1 KGHSH and CDR2 LQKENI. Overall study findings and caveats: Near-lowest levels of clonal expansion characterized partial responders at 0.1-3.0 mg/kg.

The sample here was CD4+ or CD8+ T cells sorted from blood, taken in a trial of the OX40 agonist ivuxolimab. The receptor's source is an adult with an advanced solid tumor such as melanoma, head and neck, liver or kidney cancer. V gene TRBV18 combines with J gene TRBJ2-3, with no clear D. CDR3 region: CASSLGPSQQYF. CDR3 in DNA: TGTGCCAGCTCACTCGGGCCTAGTCAGCAGTATTTT.